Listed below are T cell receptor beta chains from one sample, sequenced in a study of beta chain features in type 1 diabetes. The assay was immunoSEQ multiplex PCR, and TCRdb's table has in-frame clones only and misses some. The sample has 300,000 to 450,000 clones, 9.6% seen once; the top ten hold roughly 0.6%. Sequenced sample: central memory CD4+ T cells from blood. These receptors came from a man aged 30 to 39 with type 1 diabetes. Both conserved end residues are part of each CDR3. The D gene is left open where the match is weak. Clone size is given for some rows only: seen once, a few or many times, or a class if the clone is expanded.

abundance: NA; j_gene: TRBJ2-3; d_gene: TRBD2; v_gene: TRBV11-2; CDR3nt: TGTGCCAGCAGCTTGGGCGGGAGGGGAACAGATACGCAGTATTTT; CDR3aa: CASSLGGRGTDTQYF
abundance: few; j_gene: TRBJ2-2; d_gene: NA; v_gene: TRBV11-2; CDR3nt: TGTGCCAGCAGCCTCTCGCTCTCGAACACCGGGGAGCTGTTTTTT; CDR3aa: CASSLSLSNTGELFF
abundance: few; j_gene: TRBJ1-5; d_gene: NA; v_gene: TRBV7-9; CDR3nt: TGTGCCAGCAGCTCTCCATATAGCAATCAGCCCCAGCATTTT; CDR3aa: CASSSPYSNQPQHF
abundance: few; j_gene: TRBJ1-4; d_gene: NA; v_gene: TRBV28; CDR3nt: TGTGCCAGCACGAGAGGATCCAATGAAAAACTGTTTTTT; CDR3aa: CASTRGSNEKLFF
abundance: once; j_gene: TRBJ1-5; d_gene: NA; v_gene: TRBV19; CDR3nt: TGTGCCAGTAGTTCCCGTGGGGGGGAGGGCAATCAGCCCCAGCATTTT; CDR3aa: CASSSRGGEGNQPQHF
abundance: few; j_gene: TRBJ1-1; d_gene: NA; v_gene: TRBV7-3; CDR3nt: TGTGCCAGCAGCGCCAGTGCCATGAACACTGAAGCTTTCTTT; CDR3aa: CASSASAMNTEAFF
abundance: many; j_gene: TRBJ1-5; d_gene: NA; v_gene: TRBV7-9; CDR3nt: TGTGCCAGCAGCTTAGAGCCACAGCCCCAGCATTTT; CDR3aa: CASSLEPQPQHF
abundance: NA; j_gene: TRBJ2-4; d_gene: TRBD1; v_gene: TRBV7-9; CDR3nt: TGTGCCAGCAGCTTAGAGGGGGACAGCCTAGCCAAAAACATTCAGTACTTC; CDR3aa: CASSLEGDSLAKNIQYF
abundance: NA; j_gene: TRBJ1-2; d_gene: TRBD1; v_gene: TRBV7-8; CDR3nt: TGTGCCAGCAGCTTGTATACGGGTCGGGGGACAGGGGGCCCTCTCTACACCTTC; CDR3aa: CASSLYTGRGTGGPLYTF
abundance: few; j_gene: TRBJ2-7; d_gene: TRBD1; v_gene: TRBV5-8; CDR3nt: TGTGCCAGCAGCTTACAGGGGACCGACGAGCAGTACTTC; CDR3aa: CASSLQGTDEQYF
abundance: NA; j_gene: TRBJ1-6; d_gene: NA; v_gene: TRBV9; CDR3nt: TGTGCCAGCAGCGTAGAGGGGAATTCACCCCTCCACTTT; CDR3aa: CASSVEGNSPLHF
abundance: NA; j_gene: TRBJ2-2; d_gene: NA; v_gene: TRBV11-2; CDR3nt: TGTGCCAGCAGCCCGGTATTGAGACATAACACCGGGGAGCTGTTTTTT; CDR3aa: CASSPVLRHNTGELFF